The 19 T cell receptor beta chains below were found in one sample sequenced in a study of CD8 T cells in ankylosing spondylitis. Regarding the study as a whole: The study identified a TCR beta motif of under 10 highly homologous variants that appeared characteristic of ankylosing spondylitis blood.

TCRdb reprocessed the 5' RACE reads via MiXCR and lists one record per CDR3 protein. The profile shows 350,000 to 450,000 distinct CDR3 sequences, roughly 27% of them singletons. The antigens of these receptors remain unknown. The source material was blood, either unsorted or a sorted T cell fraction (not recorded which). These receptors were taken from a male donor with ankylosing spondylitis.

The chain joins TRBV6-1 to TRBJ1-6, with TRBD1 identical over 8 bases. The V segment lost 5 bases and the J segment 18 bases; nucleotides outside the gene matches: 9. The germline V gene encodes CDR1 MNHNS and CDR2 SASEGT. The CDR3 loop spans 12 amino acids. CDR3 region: CASSPRDRLTHF. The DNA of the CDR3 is TGTGCCAGCAGTCCGCGGGACAGGCTTACCCACTTT.

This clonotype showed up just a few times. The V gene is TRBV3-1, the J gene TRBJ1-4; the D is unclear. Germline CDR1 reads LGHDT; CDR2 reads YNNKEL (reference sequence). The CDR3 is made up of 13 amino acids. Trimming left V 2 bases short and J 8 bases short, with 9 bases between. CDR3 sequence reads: CASSQQQREKLFF. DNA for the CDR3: TGTGCCAGCAGCCAACAGCAACGGGAAAAACTGTTTTTT.

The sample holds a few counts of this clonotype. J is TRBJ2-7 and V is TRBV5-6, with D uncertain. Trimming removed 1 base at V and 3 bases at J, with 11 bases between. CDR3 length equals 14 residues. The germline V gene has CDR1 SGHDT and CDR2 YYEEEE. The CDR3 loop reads CASSLSQKFYEQYF. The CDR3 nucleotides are TGTGCCAGCAGCTTGAGTCAGAAGTTCTACGAGCAGTACTTC.

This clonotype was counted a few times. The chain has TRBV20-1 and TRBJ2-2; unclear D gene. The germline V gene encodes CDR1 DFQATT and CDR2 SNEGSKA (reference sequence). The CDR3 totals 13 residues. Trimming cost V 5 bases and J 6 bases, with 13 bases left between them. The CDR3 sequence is CSARYLRSGELFF. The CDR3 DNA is TGCAGTGCTCGCTACCTAAGATCCGGGGAGCTGTTTTTT.

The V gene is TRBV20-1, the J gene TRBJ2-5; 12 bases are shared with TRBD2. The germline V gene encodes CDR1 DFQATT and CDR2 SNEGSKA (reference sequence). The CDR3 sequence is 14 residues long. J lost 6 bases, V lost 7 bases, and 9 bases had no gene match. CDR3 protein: CSELAGGSGKTQYF. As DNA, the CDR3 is TGCAGTGAACTAGCGGGAGGCTCAGGGAAGACCCAGTACTTC.

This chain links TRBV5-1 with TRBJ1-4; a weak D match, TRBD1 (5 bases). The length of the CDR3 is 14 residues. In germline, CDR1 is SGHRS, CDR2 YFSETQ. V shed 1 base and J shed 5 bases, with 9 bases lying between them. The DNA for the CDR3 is TGCGCCAGCAGCTTGTCGGAGGGGAATGAAAAACTGTTTTTT. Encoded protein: CASSLSEGNEKLFF.

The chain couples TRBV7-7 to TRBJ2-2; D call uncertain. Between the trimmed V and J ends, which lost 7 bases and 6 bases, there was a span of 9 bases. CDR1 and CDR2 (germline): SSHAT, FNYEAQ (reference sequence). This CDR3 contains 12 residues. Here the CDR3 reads CASTPVAGELFF. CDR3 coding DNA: TGTGCCAGCACCCCGGTAGCCGGGGAGCTGTTTTTT.

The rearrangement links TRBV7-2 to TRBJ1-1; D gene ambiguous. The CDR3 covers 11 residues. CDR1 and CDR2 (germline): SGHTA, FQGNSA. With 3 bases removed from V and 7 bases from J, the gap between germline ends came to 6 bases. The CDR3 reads CASSFQVEAFF. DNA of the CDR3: TGTGCCAGCAGCTTTCAGGTTGAAGCTTTCTTT. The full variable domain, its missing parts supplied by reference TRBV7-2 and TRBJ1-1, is GAGVSQSPSNKVTEKGKDVELRCDPISGHTALYWYRQSLGQGLEFLIYFQGNSAPDKSGLPSDRFSAERTGGSVSTLTIQRTQQEDSAVYLCASSFQVEAFFGQGTRLTVV.

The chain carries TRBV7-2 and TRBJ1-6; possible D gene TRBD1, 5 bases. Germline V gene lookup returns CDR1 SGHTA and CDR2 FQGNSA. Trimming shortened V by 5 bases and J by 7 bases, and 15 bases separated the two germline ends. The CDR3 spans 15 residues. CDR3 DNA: TGTGCCAGCAGCAACGAGGTGGGGGGGAATTCACCCCTCCACTTT. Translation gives CASSNEVGGNSPLHF.

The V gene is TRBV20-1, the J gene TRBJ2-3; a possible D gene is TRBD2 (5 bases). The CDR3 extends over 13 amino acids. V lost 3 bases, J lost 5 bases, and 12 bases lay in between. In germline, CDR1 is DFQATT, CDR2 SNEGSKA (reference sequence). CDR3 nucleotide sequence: TGCAGTGCTAGTAAGGACTTTGGAGATACGCAGTATTTT. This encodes CSASKDFGDTQYF.

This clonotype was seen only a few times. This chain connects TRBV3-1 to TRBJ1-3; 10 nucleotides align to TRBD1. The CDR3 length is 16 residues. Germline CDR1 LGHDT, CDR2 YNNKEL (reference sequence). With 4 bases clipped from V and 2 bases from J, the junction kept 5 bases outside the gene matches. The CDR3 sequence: CASSPDRGKAGNTIYF. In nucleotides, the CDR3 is TGTGCCAGCAGCCCGGACAGGGGGAAGGCTGGAAACACCATATATTTT.

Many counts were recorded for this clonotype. CDR3 in amino acids: CSAGLVDTQYF. DNA for the CDR3: TGCAGTGCTGGACTAGTGGATACGCAGTATTTT. The V gene is TRBV20-1, the J gene TRBJ2-3; 7 nucleotides align to TRBD2. Trimming at V came to 5 bases and at J to 6 bases, leaving 2 bases not matched to a gene. Germline CDR1 and CDR2: DFQATT and SNEGSKA (reference sequence). The CDR3 extends over 11 amino acids.

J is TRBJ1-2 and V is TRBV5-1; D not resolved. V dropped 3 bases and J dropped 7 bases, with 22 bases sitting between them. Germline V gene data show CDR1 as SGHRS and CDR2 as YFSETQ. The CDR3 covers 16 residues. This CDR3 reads CASSSEGGMGFGGYTF. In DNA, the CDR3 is TGCGCCAGCAGCTCCGAGGGTGGAATGGGATTCGGTGGCTACACCTTC.

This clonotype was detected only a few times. CDR3 in amino acids: CASSSSGAISRELFF. CDR3 sequence (DNA): TGTGCCAGCAGTTCCTCGGGAGCGATATCCCGGGAGCTGTTTTTT. The rearrangement joins TRBV12-3 or TRBV12-4 to TRBJ2-2; D is perhaps TRBD2 (6 bases). Trimming stripped 4 bases from V and 9 bases from J, with 18 bases between. The CDR3 runs to 15 residues.

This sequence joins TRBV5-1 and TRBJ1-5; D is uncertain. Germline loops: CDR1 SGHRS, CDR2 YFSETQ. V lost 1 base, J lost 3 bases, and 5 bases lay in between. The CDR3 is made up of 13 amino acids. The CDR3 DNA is TGCGCCAGCAGCTTGACGTTCAATCAGCCCCAGCATTTT. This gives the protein CASSLTFNQPQHF.

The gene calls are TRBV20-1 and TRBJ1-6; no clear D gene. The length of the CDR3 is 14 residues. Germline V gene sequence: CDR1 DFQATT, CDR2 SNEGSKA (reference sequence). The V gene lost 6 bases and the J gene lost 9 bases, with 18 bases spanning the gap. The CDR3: CSASLSGRSSPLHF. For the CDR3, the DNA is TGCAGTGCCTCATTGTCGGGTCGGAGTTCACCCCTCCACTTT.

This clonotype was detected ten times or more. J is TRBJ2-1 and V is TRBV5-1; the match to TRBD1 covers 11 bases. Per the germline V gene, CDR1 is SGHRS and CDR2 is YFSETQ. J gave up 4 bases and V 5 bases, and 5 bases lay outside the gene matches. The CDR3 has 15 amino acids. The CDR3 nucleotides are TGCGCCAGCAGATGGGGACAGGGGGAATACAATGAGCAGTTCTTC. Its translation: CASRWGQGEYNEQFF.

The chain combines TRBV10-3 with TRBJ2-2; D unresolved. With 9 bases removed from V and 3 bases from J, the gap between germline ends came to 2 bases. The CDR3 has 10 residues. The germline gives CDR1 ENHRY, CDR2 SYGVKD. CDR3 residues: CAIDTGELFF. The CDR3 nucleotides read TGTGCCATAGACACCGGGGAGCTGTTTTTT.

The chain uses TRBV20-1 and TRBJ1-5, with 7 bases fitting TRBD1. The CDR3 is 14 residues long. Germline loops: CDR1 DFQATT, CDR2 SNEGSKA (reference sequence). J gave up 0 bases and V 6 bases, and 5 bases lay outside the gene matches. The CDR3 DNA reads TGCAGTGCCACGGGACAGTATAGCAATCAGCCCCAGCATTTT. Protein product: CSATGQYSNQPQHF.